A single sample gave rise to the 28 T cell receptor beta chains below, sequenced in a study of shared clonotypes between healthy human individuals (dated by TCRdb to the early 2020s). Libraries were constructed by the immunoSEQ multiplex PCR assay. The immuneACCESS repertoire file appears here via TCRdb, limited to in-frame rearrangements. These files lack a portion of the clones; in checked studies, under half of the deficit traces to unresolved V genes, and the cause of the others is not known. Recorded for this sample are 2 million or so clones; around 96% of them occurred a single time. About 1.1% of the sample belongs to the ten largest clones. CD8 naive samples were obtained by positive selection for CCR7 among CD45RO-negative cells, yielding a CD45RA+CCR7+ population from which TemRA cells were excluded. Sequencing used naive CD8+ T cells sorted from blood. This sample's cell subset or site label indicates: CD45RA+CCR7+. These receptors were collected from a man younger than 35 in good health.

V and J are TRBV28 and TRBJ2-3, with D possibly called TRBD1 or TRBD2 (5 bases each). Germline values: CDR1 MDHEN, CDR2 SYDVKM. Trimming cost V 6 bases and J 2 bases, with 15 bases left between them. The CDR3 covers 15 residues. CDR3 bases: TGTGCCAGCAGCCCGGGGCGTGATAACACAGATACGCAGTATTTT. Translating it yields CASSPGRDNTDTQYF.

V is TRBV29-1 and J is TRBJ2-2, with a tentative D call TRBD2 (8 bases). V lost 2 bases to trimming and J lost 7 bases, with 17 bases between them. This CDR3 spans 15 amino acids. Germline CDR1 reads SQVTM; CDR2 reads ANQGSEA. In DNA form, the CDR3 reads TGCAGCGTTGAATACCCCGGGAGGGGGCTCGGGGAGCTGTTTTTT. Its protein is CSVEYPGRGLGELFF.

The CDR3 sequence: CASSHLGETQYF. CDR3 DNA sequence: TGTGCCAGCAGTCACCTAGGGGAGACCCAGTACTTC. The chain links TRBV27 to TRBJ2-5; D is undetermined. With 5 bases removed from V and 5 bases from J, the gap between germline ends came to 9 bases. The germline V gene encodes CDR1 MNHEY and CDR2 SMNVEV (reference sequence). The CDR3 has 12 amino acids.

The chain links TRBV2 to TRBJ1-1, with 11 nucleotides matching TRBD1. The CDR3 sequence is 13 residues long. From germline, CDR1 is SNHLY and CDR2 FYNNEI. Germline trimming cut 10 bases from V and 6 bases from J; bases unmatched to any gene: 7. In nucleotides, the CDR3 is TGTGCCACCAGGGGACAGGGGGTCGCTGAAGCTTTCTTT. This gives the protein CATRGQGVAEAFF.

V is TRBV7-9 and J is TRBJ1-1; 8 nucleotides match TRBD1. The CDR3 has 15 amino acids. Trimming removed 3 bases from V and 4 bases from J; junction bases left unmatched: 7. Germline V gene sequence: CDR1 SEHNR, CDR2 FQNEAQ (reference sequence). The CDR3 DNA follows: TGTGCCAGCAGCTTTTCGACAGGGGCGTCCACTGAAGCTTTCTTT. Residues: CASSFSTGASTEAFF.

Written as DNA, the CDR3 is TGTGCCAGCCGGGGTAGCGGGGGGTACGAGCAGTACTTC. Translating it yields CASRGSGGYEQYF. The chain is built from TRBV27 and TRBJ2-7; the match to TRBD2 covers 10 bases. The CDR3 runs to 13 residues. From germline, CDR1 is MNHEY and CDR2 SMNVEV (reference sequence). V shed 8 bases, J shed 4 bases, and the junction held 5 bases outside the gene matches.

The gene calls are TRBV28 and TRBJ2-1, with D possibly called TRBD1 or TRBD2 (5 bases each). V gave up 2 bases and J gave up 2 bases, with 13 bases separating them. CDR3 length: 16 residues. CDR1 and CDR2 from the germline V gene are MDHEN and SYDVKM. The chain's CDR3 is CASSLVRDVTYNEQFF. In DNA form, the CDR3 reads TGTGCCAGCAGTTTAGTCCGGGACGTAACCTACAATGAGCAGTTCTTC.

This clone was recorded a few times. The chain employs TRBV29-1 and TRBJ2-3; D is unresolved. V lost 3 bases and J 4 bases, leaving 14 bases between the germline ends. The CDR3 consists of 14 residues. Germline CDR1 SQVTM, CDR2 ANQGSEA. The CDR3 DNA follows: TGCAGCGTTGAGAAGGCTACTCGCGCAGATACGCAGTATTTT. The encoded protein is CSVEKATRADTQYF.

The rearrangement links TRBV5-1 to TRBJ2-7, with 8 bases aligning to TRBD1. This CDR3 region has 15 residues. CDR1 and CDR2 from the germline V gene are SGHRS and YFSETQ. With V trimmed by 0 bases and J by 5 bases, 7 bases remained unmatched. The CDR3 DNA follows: TGCGCCAGCAGCTTGGCTACAGGGGGACCCGACGAGCAGTACTTC. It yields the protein CASSLATGGPDEQYF.

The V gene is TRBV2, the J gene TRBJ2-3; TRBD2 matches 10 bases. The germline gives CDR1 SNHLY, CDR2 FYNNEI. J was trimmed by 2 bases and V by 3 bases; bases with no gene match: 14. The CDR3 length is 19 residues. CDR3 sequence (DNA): TGTGCCAGCAGTGACAGCAGGGAAATAACTAGCGGGACCACAGATACGCAGTATTTT. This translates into CASSDSREITSGTTDTQYF.

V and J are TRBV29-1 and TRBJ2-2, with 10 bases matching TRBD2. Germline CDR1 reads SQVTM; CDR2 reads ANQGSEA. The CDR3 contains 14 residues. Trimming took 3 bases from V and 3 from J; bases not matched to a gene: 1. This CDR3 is CSVETSGYTGELFF. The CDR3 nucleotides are TGCAGCGTTGAGACTAGCGGGTACACCGGGGAGCTGTTTTTT.

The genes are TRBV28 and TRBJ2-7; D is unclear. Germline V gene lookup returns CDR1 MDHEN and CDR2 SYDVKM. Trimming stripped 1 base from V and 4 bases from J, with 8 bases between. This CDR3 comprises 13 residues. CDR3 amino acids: CASSLSHLYEQYF. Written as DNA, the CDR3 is TGTGCCAGCAGTTTATCCCACCTGTACGAGCAGTACTTC.

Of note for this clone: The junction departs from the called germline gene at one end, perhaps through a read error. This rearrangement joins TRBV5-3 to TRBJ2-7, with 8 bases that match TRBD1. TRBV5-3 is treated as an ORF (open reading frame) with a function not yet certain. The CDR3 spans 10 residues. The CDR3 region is CARSLKGQDF. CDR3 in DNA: TGTGCCAGAAGCCTGAAGGGACAGGACTTC.

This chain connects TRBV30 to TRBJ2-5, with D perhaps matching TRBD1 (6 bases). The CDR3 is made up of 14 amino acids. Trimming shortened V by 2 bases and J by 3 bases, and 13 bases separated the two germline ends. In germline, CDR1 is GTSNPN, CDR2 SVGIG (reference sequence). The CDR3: CAWSLTGFEETQYF. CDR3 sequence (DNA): TGTGCCTGGAGTCTCACAGGGTTTGAAGAGACCCAGTACTTC. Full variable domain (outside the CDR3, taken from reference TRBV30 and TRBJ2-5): SQTIHQWPATLVQPVGSPLSLECTVEGTSNPNLYWYRQAAGRGLQLLFYSVGIGQISSEVPQNLSASRPQDRQFILSSKKLLLSDSGFYLCAWSLTGFEETQYFGPGTRLLVL.

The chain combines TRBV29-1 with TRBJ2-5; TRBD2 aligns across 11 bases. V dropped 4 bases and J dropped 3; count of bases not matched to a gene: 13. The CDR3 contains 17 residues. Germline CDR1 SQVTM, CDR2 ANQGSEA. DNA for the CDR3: TGCAGCGTTGGCGGACTAGCGGGTTCACCACACAAAGAGACCCAGTACTTC. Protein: CSVGGLAGSPHKETQYF.

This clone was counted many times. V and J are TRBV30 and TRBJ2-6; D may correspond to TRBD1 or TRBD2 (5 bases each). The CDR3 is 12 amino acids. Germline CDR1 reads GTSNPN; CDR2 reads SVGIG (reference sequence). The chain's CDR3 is CAGTGGANVLTF. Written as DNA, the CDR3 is TGTGCAGGGACCGGAGGGGCCAACGTCCTGACTTTC.

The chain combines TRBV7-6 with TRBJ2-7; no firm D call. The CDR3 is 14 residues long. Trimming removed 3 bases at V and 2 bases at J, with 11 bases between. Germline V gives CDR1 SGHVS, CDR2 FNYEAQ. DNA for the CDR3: TGTGCCAGCAGCTTCGAAGCAGCCGCCTACGAGCAGTACTTC. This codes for CASSFEAAAYEQYF.

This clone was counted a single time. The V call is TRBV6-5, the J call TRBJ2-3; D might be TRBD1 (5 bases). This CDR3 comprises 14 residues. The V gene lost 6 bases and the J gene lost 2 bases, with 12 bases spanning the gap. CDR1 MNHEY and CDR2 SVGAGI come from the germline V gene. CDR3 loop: CASSLVGVTDTQYF. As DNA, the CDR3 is TGTGCCAGCAGCCTAGTAGGGGTCACAGATACGCAGTATTTT.

The CDR3: CASSAPLSNQPQHF. CDR3 sequence (DNA): TGTGCCAGCAGTGCCCCACTTAGCAATCAGCCCCAGCATTTT. V usage is TRBV28 and J usage is TRBJ1-5; unclear D gene. The length of the CDR3 is 14 residues. The germline gives CDR1 MDHEN, CDR2 SYDVKM. The V and J ends lost 5 bases and 0 bases respectively, with 8 bases between them.

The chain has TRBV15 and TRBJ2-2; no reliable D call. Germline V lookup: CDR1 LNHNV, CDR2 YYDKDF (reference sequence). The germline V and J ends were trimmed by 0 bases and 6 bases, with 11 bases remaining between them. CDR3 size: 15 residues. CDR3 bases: TGTGCCACCAGCAGAGATCTGGGGTCGGCCGGGGAGCTGTTTTTT. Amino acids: CATSRDLGSAGELFF.

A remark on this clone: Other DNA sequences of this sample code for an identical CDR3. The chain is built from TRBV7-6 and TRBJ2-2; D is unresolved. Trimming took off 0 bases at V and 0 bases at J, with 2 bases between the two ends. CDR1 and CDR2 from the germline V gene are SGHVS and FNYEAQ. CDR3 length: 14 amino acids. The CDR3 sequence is CASSLATNTGELFF. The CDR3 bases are TGTGCCAGCAGCTTAGCCACGAACACCGGGGAGCTGTTTTTT.

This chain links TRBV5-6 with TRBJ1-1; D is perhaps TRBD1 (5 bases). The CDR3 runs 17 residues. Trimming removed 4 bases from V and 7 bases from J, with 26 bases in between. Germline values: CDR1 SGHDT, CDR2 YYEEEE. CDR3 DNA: TGTGCCAGCAGCACAAACGACGGAGTCCCTTCGGGGGGTGAAGCTTTCTTT. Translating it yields CASSTNDGVPSGGEAFF.

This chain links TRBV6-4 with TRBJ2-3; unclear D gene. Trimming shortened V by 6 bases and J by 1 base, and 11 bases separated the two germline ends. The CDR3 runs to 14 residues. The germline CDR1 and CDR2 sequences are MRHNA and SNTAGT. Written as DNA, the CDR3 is TGTGCCAGCAGCACCGTTGGGGGCACAGATACGCAGTATTTT. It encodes CASSTVGGTDTQYF.

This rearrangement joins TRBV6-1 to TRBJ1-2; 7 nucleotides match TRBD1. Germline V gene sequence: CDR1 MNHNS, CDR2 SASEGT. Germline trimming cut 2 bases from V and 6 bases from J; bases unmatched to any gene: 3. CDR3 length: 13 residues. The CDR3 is CASSELGGDGYTF. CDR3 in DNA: TGTGCCAGCAGTGAACTAGGGGGCGATGGCTACACCTTC.

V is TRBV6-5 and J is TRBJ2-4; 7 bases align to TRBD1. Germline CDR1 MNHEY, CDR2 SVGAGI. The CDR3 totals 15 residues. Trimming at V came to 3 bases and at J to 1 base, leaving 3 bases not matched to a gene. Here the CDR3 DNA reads TGTGCCAGCAGTTATCAGGGGGACGCCAAAAACATTCAGTACTTC. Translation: CASSYQGDAKNIQYF.

This chain's CDR3 is CASSGSSGEDWETQYF. DNA for the CDR3: TGTGCCAGCAGCGGATCTAGCGGAGAAGATTGGGAGACCCAGTACTTC. The rearrangement links TRBV11-3 to TRBJ2-5; 7 bases match TRBD2. Germline V lookup: CDR1 SGHNT, CDR2 YENEEA. After removal of 5 bases from V and 5 bases from J, the junction contained 14 bases not matched to a gene. The CDR3 extends over 16 amino acids.

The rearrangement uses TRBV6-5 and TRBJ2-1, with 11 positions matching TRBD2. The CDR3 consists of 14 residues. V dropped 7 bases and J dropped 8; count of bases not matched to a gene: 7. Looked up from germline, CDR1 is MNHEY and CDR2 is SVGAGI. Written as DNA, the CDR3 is TGTGCCAGCACCCTACTAGCGGGAGTAGATGAGCAGTTCTTC. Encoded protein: CASTLLAGVDEQFF.

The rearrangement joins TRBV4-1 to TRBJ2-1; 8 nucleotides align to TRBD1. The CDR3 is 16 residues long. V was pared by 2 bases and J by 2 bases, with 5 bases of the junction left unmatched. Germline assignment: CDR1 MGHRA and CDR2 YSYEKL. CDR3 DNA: TGCGCCAGCAGCCAAATTGGACAGGGTACCTACAATGAGCAGTTCTTC. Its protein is CASSQIGQGTYNEQFF.